A selection of T cell receptor beta chains follows, all from one sample in a study of T cells in Graves' hyperthyroidism and ophthalmopathy. TCRdb analysed the multiplex PCR reads with MiXCR anew, one entry per CDR3 protein. Of 660,000 or so distinct CDR3 sequences listed, less than 25% are singletons. Sequenced: blood. These receptors came from a man aged 25-45 years with Graves' ophthalmopathy. CDR3s include the opening cysteine and the closing phenylalanine or tryptophan. Clone size is given for some rows only: seen once, a few or many times, or a class if the clone is expanded.

few	TRBJ2-7	TRBV10-3	CAISERLATRSEQYF
many	TRBJ1-5	TRBV12-3/TRBV12-4	CASRHDGQGAIQPQHF
-	TRBJ2-2	TRBV12-3/TRBV12-4	CASTQTGGGTGELFF
many	TRBJ2-7	TRBV24-1	CATSGTGSYEQYF
-	TRBJ2-2	TRBV28	CASSPAGLAGTGELFF
-	TRBJ1-5	TRBV27	CASSFLSGKRGGAQHF
-	TRBJ2-1	TRBV6-1	CASRAGTSGINEQFF
few	TRBJ1-1	TRBV7-3	CASNQGGTEAFF
many	TRBJ1-5	TRBV30	CAWSPENDQPQHF
-	TRBJ2-5	TRBV12-3/TRBV12-4	CASRAPGQQETQYF
-	TRBJ2-5	TRBV28	CASSYKPGLAPLLQETQYF
many	TRBJ2-1	TRBV28	CASSPTGDLSDEQFF
many	TRBJ1-1	TRBV11-2	CASSLENRGGAFF
-	TRBJ2-1	TRBV27	CASSSGLAAPSSYNEQFF
many	TRBJ1-1	TRBV11-2	CASSLRRGGTEAFF
-	TRBJ1-5	TRBV19	CASTEQNIRVFGNQPQHF
-	TRBJ2-3	TRBV24-1	CATSRVAGGQTDTQYF
many	TRBJ2-2	TRBV28	CASSSWTKNTGELFF
-	TRBJ2-7	TRBV2	CASSQEFATYEQYF
few	TRBJ2-7	TRBV15	CATSREKMTGWAYEQYF
few	TRBJ2-3	TRBV10-3	CAISERRTDTQYF
many	TRBJ2-7	TRBV18	CASSQLEGGYEQYF
many	TRBJ1-5	TRBV3-1	CASSQAQDSNQPQHF
many	TRBJ2-7	TRBV4-1	CASSLLAGECCEQYF
-	TRBJ2-1	TRBV20-1	CSGESGTYNEQFF
-	TRBJ2-7	TRBV28	CASSSGVPRGEQYF
-	TRBJ1-1	TRBV11-2	CASSQGSGQGGPGDTEAFF
-	TRBJ2-7	TRBV5-6	CASSLSSVSTHEQYF
many	TRBJ2-1	TRBV3-1	CASSQGGSSYNEQFF
few	TRBJ2-7	TRBV5-1	CASSLLRTYEQYF
-	TRBJ2-7	TRBV4-1	CASSQVAGEYEQYF
-	TRBJ2-7	TRBV6-1	CASSEFGGAAYEQYF
few	TRBJ2-7	TRBV6-2/TRBV6-3	CASSYGTRVLRAYEQYF